The next 2 T cell receptor beta chains were all read from a single sample in a study of cytomegalovirus exposure and HLA in healthy donors. The study ran its PCR with 60 Vbeta and 13 Jbeta primers. Sequencing was performed with immunoSEQ multiplex PCR; in TCRdb, only in-frame clones are kept and a portion is missing. The table has 110,000 or so clones, about 80% seen once; the top ten hold less than 2.5%. The material sequenced was PBMCs. These receptors were collected from a man aged 25 to 45 in good health and CMV-seronegative.

The chain carries TRBV5-8 and TRBJ2-1; maybe TRBD1 (6 bases). The CDR3 runs 14 residues. The V gene lost 4 bases and the J gene lost 7 bases, with 15 bases spanning the gap. Germline CDR1 is SGHTS and CDR2 is YDEGEE. The CDR3 nucleotides read TGTGCCAGCAGCACCGGACAGAGAAGTAATGAGCAGTTCTTC. Translated: CASSTGQRSNEQFF.

The V gene is TRBV7-2, the J gene TRBJ2-7; TRBD2 matches at 8 bases. The CDR3 contains 15 residues. With 4 bases clipped from V and 3 bases from J, the junction kept 8 bases outside the gene matches. Germline V gene sequence: CDR1 SGHTA, CDR2 FQGNSA. This CDR3 is CASSYIPGGGYEQYF. The CDR3 bases are TGTGCCAGCAGCTACATTCCCGGGGGGGGCTACGAGCAGTACTTC.